Listed below are T cell receptor beta chains from one sample, sequenced in a study of CD4+ T cells in melanoma. Some clones are missing from TCRdb's copy, which holds only in-frame ones; the method was immunoSEQ multiplex PCR. The sample contains 13,000 or so clones, 65% to 80% of which appear only once. The sequenced material came from cells from a culture (not recorded whether cultured in vitro). These receptor sequences come from a human donor with melanoma. CDR3s include the opening cysteine and the closing phenylalanine or tryptophan. The D gene is left open where the match is weak. Clone size is shown for a subset of rows, as once, few, many or a class of expanded clone.

V	size	D	J	CDR3	DNA
TRBV6-1	-	-	TRBJ1-1	CASSEAWTAYGTEAFF	TGTGCCAGCAGTGAAGCGTGGACTGCCTACGGCACTGAAGCTTTCTTT
TRBV6-1	-	TRBD1	TRBJ2-5	CASSDMTGGAETQYF	TGTGCCAGCAGTGATATGACAGGGGGCGCGGAGACCCAGTACTTC
TRBV7-2	-	-	TRBJ1-1	CASSLFGPGLTEAFF	TGTGCCAGCAGCTTATTTGGGCCGGGGCTCACTGAAGCTTTCTTT
TRBV6-5	-	-	TRBJ2-1	CASGAGVSYNEQFF	TGTGCCAGCGGGGCAGGGGTTTCCTACAATGAGCAGTTCTTC
TRBV6-1	once	TRBD2	TRBJ2-7	CASNRLAGVGEQYF	TGTGCCAGCAATCGCCTAGCGGGGGTCGGGGAGCAGTACTTC
TRBV5-1	-	TRBD2	TRBJ2-3	CASSSLAGTDTQYF	TGCGCCAGCAGCTCCCTAGCGGGGACCGATACGCAGTATTTT
TRBV20-1	-	-	TRBJ2-5	CSALAETQYF	TGCAGTGCCCTAGCGGAGACCCAGTACTTC
TRBV5-4	-	-	TRBJ2-5	CASSSEPDFLGETQYF	TGTGCCAGCAGCTCTGAACCGGACTTCCTTGGGGAGACCCAGTACTTC
TRBV7-8	-	-	TRBJ1-5	CASSPREGGNQPQHF	TGTGCCAGCAGCCCTCGGGAGGGCGGTAATCAGCCCCAGCATTTT
TRBV2	-	-	TRBJ1-3	CASSFRGPLSGNTIYF	TGTGCCAGCAGCTTTAGGGGTCCCCTATCTGGAAACACCATATATTTT
TRBV10-2	-	-	TRBJ2-2	CASSERRFTGELFF	TGCGCCAGCAGTGAGAGGCGTTTCACCGGGGAGCTGTTTTTT
TRBV29-1	-	TRBD1	TRBJ1-2	CSVAPGTGVYGYTF	TGCAGCGTTGCCCCCGGGACAGGGGTCTATGGCTACACCTTC
TRBV5-1	-	TRBD2	TRBJ2-3	CASSSSGGADTQYF	TGCGCCAGCAGCTCTAGCGGGGGGGCAGATACGCAGTATTTT
TRBV19	-	-	TRBJ1-2	CASSNGRYGYTF	TGTGCCAGTAGCAATGGGAGATATGGCTACACCTTC
TRBV6-5	-	-	TRBJ1-6	CASSYTGTSRSPLHF	TGTGCCAGCAGTTACACCGGGACGTCGAGGTCACCCCTCCACTTT
TRBV19	few	-	TRBJ2-2	CASSSGATLRPGELFF	TGTGCCAGTAGTTCAGGGGCAACCCTTCGCCCCGGGGAGCTGTTTTTT
TRBV18	-	-	TRBJ2-7	CASSPPSLYEQYF	TGTGCCAGCTCACCTCCATCTCTCTACGAGCAGTACTTC
TRBV7-3	-	-	TRBJ1-5	CASSFMWGGQPQHF	TGTGCCAGCAGCTTTATGTGGGGGGGGCAGCCCCAGCATTTT
TRBV10-2	-	-	TRBJ2-1	CASSSAGTVNYNEQFF	TGCGCCAGCAGTTCGGCAGGAACAGTTAACTACAATGAGCAGTTCTTC
TRBV4-1	-	-	TRBJ2-5	CASSQLTPAFVETQYF	TGCGCCAGCAGCCAACTAACCCCAGCCTTCGTAGAGACCCAGTACTTC
TRBV2	-	TRBD1	TRBJ2-7	CASSEMDRGLFEQYF	TGTGCCAGCAGTGAAATGGACAGGGGATTGTTCGAGCAGTACTTC
TRBV10-3	-	TRBD1	TRBJ2-7	CAISEPMDRPYF	TGTGCCATCAGTGAGCCTATGGACAGGCCGTACTTC
TRBV5-1	few	TRBD2	TRBJ2-2	CASSFLAGGRVTGELFF	TGCGCCAGCAGCTTTCTAGCGGGGGGGCGTGTGACCGGGGAGCTGTTTTTT